Listed below are T cell receptor beta chains from one sample, sequenced in a study of early T cells in non-severe SARS-CoV-2 infection. TCRdb processed the 5' RACE reads anew with MiXCR; each CDR3 protein has one entry. The sample records some 82,000 distinct CDR3 sequences, 9% to 14% being singletons. The sample taken for sequencing was whole blood. Receptors were obtained from an adult who was a healthcare worker with PCR-confirmed SARS-CoV-2 infection or an uninfected control (not recorded which). The CDR3 runs from the conserved cysteine through the conserved F or W. D genes are given only for firm matches. Clone size is stated in some rows and not others, as once, few, many or a class when expanded.

11	few	TRBJ2-1	-	TRBV7-2	TGTGCCAGCAGCAACACGAATGAGCAGTTCTTC	CASSNTNEQFF
13	many	TRBJ2-7	-	TRBV30	TGTGCCTGGACAAGGAACGGGAACTACGAGCAGTACTTC	CAWTRNGNYEQYF
16	-	TRBJ2-7	TRBD1	TRBV7-9	TGTGCCAGCAGCCGATTGGGACAGGGGATTTCCTACGAGCAGTACTTC	CASSRLGQGISYEQYF
15	-	TRBJ2-1	-	TRBV4-2	TGTGCCAGCAGCCAAGATTGGACCTCCTACAATGAGCAGTTCTTC	CASSQDWTSYNEQFF
12	-	TRBJ2-7	-	TRBV30	TGTGCCTGGACTGACAAACTGGGTGAGCAGTACTTC	CAWTDKLGEQYF
13	few	TRBJ2-7	-	TRBV6-6	TGTGCCAGCAATCCGGCTAGCTCAAGGGAGCAGTACTTC	CASNPASSREQYF
14	-	TRBJ2-3	-	TRBV9	TGTGCCAGCAGTAGAGCGGGCCTCACAGATACGCAGTATTTT	CASSRAGLTDTQYF
16	many	TRBJ1-5	-	TRBV2	TGTGCCAGCAGTGAATCACGTGCGAACCGAAATCAGCCCCAGCATTTT	CASSESRANRNQPQHF
13	many	TRBJ2-3	-	TRBV7-6	TGTGCCAGCAGCCCCCGACCTCCAGATACGCAGTATTTT	CASSPRPPDTQYF
15	-	TRBJ1-2	-	TRBV20-1	TGCAGTGCTAGAGATGGTGGTAGAGCTAACTATGGCTACACCTTC	CSARDGGRANYGYTF
14	many	TRBJ1-2	TRBD1	TRBV28	TGTGCCAGCAGGAGACAGGGGTCGGTCTATGGCTACACCTTC	CASRRQGSVYGYTF
17	few	TRBJ1-6	-	TRBV3-1	TGTGCCAGCAGCCAAGATGGGCAGGCGGATTATAATTCACCCCTCCACTTT	CASSQDGQADYNSPLHF
15	few	TRBJ2-1	TRBD2	TRBV5-1	TGCGCCAGCAGGAATGGTGGGACTAGTAATAATGAGCAGTTCTTC	CASRNGGTSNNEQFF
13	few	TRBJ2-3	-	TRBV18	TGTGCCAGCTCACCTCAGGAGACAGATACGCAGTATTTT	CASSPQETDTQYF
16	few	TRBJ2-1	TRBD1	TRBV10-3	TGTGCCATCAGTGAGTATTGGACAGGGGGAGCGGATGAGCAGTTCTTC	CAISEYWTGGADEQFF
15	many	TRBJ1-3	TRBD1	TRBV9	TGTGCCAGCAGCGTTAAGGGGGCGGCTGGAAACACCATATATTTT	CASSVKGAAGNTIYF
15	many	TRBJ2-2	TRBD1	TRBV11-2	TGTGCCAGCAGCTTAGACAGGGGGAAGAACGGGGAGCTGTTTTTT	CASSLDRGKNGELFF
15	few	TRBJ2-5	TRBD1	TRBV7-8	TGTGCCAGCAGCGCGGGACAGGGAAGGCAAGAGACCCAGTACTTC	CASSAGQGRQETQYF
17	-	TRBJ1-6	-	TRBV20-1	TGCAGTGCTAGAGATGTTCAGGGGCGGGTTGGGAATTCACCCCTCCACTTT	CSARDVQGRVGNSPLHF
15	many	TRBJ2-2	-	TRBV18	TGTGCCAGCTCCCTAACCGCGCAGTACACCGGGGAGCTGTTTTTT	CASSLTAQYTGELFF
13	many	TRBJ2-3	-	TRBV9	TGTGCCAGCAGCTCCGAAGGGCGGGATACGCAGTATTTT	CASSSEGRDTQYF
16	many	TRBJ1-4	TRBD1	TRBV6-5	TGTGCCAGCAGTTGGACAGGGGCGTTGACTAATGAAAAACTGTTTTTT	CASSWTGALTNEKLFF
14	few	TRBJ1-1	TRBD1	TRBV29-1	TGCAGCGCCGATGGGGGCAGGGGGTTGTCTGAAGCTTTCTTT	CSADGGRGLSEAFF
18	many	TRBJ2-5	TRBD1	TRBV20-1	TGCAGTGCTAGAGTAGGGACAGCGACTCTACCTTCACAAGAGACCCAGTACTTC	CSARVGTATLPSQETQYF
14	few	TRBJ2-7	-	TRBV5-4	TGTGCCAGCAGCTTGAGAGGGGGGGCAAACGAGCAGTACTTC	CASSLRGGANEQYF
14	many	TRBJ1-5	-	TRBV12-3/TRBV12-4	TGTGCCAGCAGTTTATCAGGGGTCGGGCAGCCCCAGCATTTT	CASSLSGVGQPQHF
15	many	TRBJ1-1	-	TRBV6-1	TGTGCCAGCAGTGCAACTACAGGGCAGGGGACTGAAGCTTTCTTT	CASSATTGQGTEAFF
15	many	TRBJ2-2	TRBD1	TRBV7-3	TGTGCCAGCAGCTTAGAGGACAGGGGGACCGGGGAGCTGTTTTTT	CASSLEDRGTGELFF
16	-	TRBJ1-1	-	TRBV4-2	TGTGCCAGCAGCCAAGCCTCGCGACGGTTGAACACTGAAGCTTTCTTT	CASSQASRRLNTEAFF